Presented here are 25 T cell receptor beta chains from one specimen sequenced in a study of cytomegalovirus exposure and HLA in healthy donors. Sequencing was performed with immunoSEQ multiplex PCR; in TCRdb, only in-frame clones are kept and a portion is missing. The table records hundreds of thousands of clones, roughly 84% of them present only once. Sequenced: PBMCs. The receptors were gathered from a woman aged 18-29 years in good health and CMV-seropositive.

The V call is TRBV5-1, the J call TRBJ2-5, with a possible D match to TRBD1 (6 bases). This CDR3 contains 14 residues. Germline loops: CDR1 SGHRS, CDR2 YFSETQ. The V end lost 0 bases, the J end lost 3 bases, and 9 bases lay between the germline ends. The CDR3 loop reads CASSLGRQEETQYF. In DNA, the CDR3 is TGCGCCAGCAGCTTGGGACGACAGGAAGAGACCCAGTACTTC.

The gene calls are TRBV6-5 and TRBJ2-1; possibly TRBD2 for D (6 bases). V gave up 5 bases and J gave up 6 bases, with 14 bases separating them. Germline lookup yields CDR1 MNHEY and CDR2 SVGAGI. This CDR3 is built from 14 residues. The DNA of the CDR3 is TGTGCCAGCAGTCCCTCCGGGACTTTCAATGAGCAGTTCTTC. It specifies CASSPSGTFNEQFF.

The CDR3 spells CASLRTGRVTGELFF. Written as DNA, the CDR3 is TGTGCCAGCCTTCGGACAGGGCGAGTCACCGGGGAGCTGTTTTTT. The chain recombines TRBV6-1 with TRBJ2-2; 8 positions match TRBD1. This CDR3 is 15 amino acids long. Germline V lookup: CDR1 MNHNS, CDR2 SASEGT. The V and J ends lost 8 bases and 4 bases, in that order; junction bases with no gene match: 9.

This chain joins TRBV11-2 and TRBJ2-5; 9 bases agree with TRBD2. The germline V gene encodes CDR1 SGHAT and CDR2 FQNNGV. The CDR3 runs to 16 residues. V was pared by 3 bases and J by 5 bases, with 10 bases of the junction left unmatched. As DNA, the CDR3 is TGTGCCAGCAGCTTCTCTGCGGGAGGGGTCACGGAGACCCAGTACTTC. It translates to CASSFSAGGVTETQYF.

This clone appeared a single time. The chain couples TRBV9 to TRBJ2-3; 11 nucleotides line up with TRBD1. The germline V gene encodes CDR1 SGDLS and CDR2 YYNGEE. The CDR3 totals 16 residues. Trimming at V came to 4 bases and at J to 3 bases, leaving 7 bases not matched to a gene. The CDR3 DNA reads as TGTGCCAGCAGCTTAAGGACAGGGGGCCTGACAGATACGCAGTATTTT. Translating gives CASSLRTGGLTDTQYF. The complete variable domain, with remaining parts taken from reference TRBV9 and TRBJ2-3, reads DSGVTQTPKHLITATGQRVTLRCSPRSGDLSVYWYQQSLDQGLQFLIQYYNGEERAKGNILERFSAQQFPDLHSELNLSSLELGDSALYFCASSLRTGGLTDTQYFGPGTRLTVL.

This clone came up once. This chain connects TRBV28 to TRBJ2-7; tentative D call: TRBD1 (5 bases). The CDR3 has 14 amino acids. Trimming pared 6 bases from V and 2 bases from J, leaving 14 bases between. Germline loops: CDR1 MDHEN, CDR2 SYDVKM. This CDR3 reads CASSLTEHPYEQYF. DNA for the CDR3: TGTGCCAGCAGCCTGACAGAACACCCCTACGAGCAGTACTTC.

This rearrangement joins TRBV6-4 to TRBJ2-4, with D possibly being TRBD1 (6 bases). V was pared by 0 bases and J by 8 bases, with 11 bases between. Germline CDR1 and CDR2: MRHNA and SNTAGT. The CDR3 is made up of 14 amino acids. As DNA, the CDR3 is TGTGCCAGCAGTGACTCGCCAGGGGCGGACATTCAGTACTTC. It yields the protein CASSDSPGADIQYF.

A single count supports this clone. The V call is TRBV5-6, the J call TRBJ1-2; D is possibly TRBD1 (5 bases). There are 15 residues in the CDR3. V lost 0 bases, J lost 6 bases, and 15 bases lay in between. Germline V CDR1 and CDR2: SGHDT, YYEEEE. CDR3 nucleotides: TGTGCCAGCAGCTTGGTGCGTCCAGGGATTCATGGCTACACCTTC. Residues: CASSLVRPGIHGYTF.

This chain connects TRBV4-1 to TRBJ1-1; TRBD1 matches 8 bases. Germline CDR1 is MGHRA and CDR2 is YSYEKL. V was clipped by 2 bases and J by 0 bases; unmatched bases: 11. The CDR3 is 18 amino acids. CDR3 nucleotides: TGCGCCAGCAGCCAAATACAGGGGGTCGAAAGAATGAACACTGAAGCTTTCTTT. Translation gives CASSQIQGVERMNTEAFF.

In nucleotides, the CDR3 is TGTGCCAGCAGTCCGCCCGGCAGACTTAATGAAAAACTGTTTTTT. Translating gives CASSPPGRLNEKLFF. The chain couples TRBV28 to TRBJ1-4; D not resolved. Trimming stripped 5 bases from V and 4 bases from J, with 14 bases between. The V gene's germline CDR1 is MDHEN and CDR2 SYDVKM. This CDR3 has 15 residues.

This chain uses TRBV28 with TRBJ2-5; maybe TRBD2 (5 bases). Germline V CDR1 and CDR2: MDHEN, SYDVKM. The CDR3 is made up of 17 amino acids. Trimming stripped 7 bases from V and 1 base from J, with 22 bases between. In nucleotides, the CDR3 is TGTGCCAGCACCCTGGCCCCGTCAGCTGAGGGCCAAGAGACCCAGTACTTC. This encodes CASTLAPSAEGQETQYF.

This sequence joins TRBV7-9 and TRBJ2-2; TRBD2 is a possible D gene (5 bases). The CDR3 has 15 residues. Trimming left V 4 bases short and J 2 bases short, with 11 bases between. Germline CDR1 reads SEHNR; CDR2 reads FQNEAQ (reference sequence). This CDR3 is CASSSRTLNTGELFF. CDR3 coding DNA: TGTGCCAGCAGCTCCCGGACTCTCAACACCGGGGAGCTGTTTTTT.

This clone was recorded only once. The chain is built from TRBV27 and TRBJ1-2, with 7 nucleotides matching TRBD1. The CDR3 loop spans 13 amino acids. The V segment lost 5 bases and the J segment 4 bases; nucleotides outside the gene matches: 4. Germline-derived CDR1 and CDR2 are MNHEY and SMNVEV (reference sequence). The CDR3 nucleotides read TGTGCCAGCAGTCACCGACAGGGCTATGGCTACACCTTC. Translation: CASSHRQGYGYTF.

This chain uses TRBV12-5 with TRBJ1-2, with 7 bases fitting TRBD1. CDR3 length equals 13 residues. J was trimmed by 7 bases and V by 4 bases; bases with no gene match: 6. CDR1 is LGHNT, CDR2 FRNRAP, per germline. CDR3 DNA sequence: TGTGCTAGTGGTTCGACAGGGCGTGGTGGCTACACCTTC. Its translation: CASGSTGRGGYTF. Together with reference TRBV12-5 and TRBJ1-2, the CDR3 gives the full variable domain: DARVTQTPRHKVTEMGQEVTMRCQPILGHNTVFWYRQTMMQGLELLAYFRNRAPLDDSGMPKDRFSAEMPDATLATLKIQPSEPRDSAVYFCASGSTGRGGYTFGSGTRLTVV.

The chain links TRBV5-4 to TRBJ2-3; D uncertain. Per germline, CDR1 SGHNT and CDR2 YYREEE (reference sequence). CDR3 length equals 14 residues. Deletions cut 4 bases from V and 0 bases from J, with 9 bases between. The CDR3 coding sequence is TGTGCCAGCAGCCCAGCGACTAGCACAGATACGCAGTATTTT. This codes for CASSPATSTDTQYF. The full variable domain, rest sourced from reference TRBV5-4 and TRBJ2-3, is ETGVTQSPTHLIKTRGQQVTLRCSSQSGHNTVSWYQQALGQGPQFIFQYYREEENGRGNFPPRFSGLQFPNYSSELNVNALELDDSALYLCASSPATSTDTQYFGPGTRLTVL.

This rearrangement joins TRBV27 to TRBJ2-7; weak D call: TRBD1 (6 bases). Trimming shortened V by 3 bases and J by 3 bases, and 21 bases separated the two germline ends. Germline loops: CDR1 MNHEY, CDR2 SMNVEV (reference sequence). The CDR3 has 17 amino acids. The CDR3 nucleotides read TGTGCCAGCAGTTTCGGCAGGGGCCGCGCATTCAACTACGAGCAGTACTTC. It is translated as CASSFGRGRAFNYEQYF.

The chain employs TRBV28 and TRBJ2-7, with D maybe TRBD2 (6 bases). The length of the CDR3 is 16 residues. V lost 3 bases to trimming and J lost 3 bases, with 18 bases between them. CDR1 and CDR2 from the germline V gene are MDHEN and SYDVKM. The CDR3 reads CASSLGTGTGLYEQYF. The CDR3 DNA is TGTGCCAGCAGTTTGGGGACCGGGACGGGACTCTACGAGCAGTACTTC.

The chain is built from TRBV27 and TRBJ2-7; 10 bases agree with TRBD1. The V and J ends lost 0 bases and 3 bases, in that order; junction bases with no gene match: 5. Germline V gene sequence: CDR1 MNHEY, CDR2 SMNVEV (reference sequence). CDR3 length: 16 residues. CDR3 protein: CASSLSPDRGLYEQYF. CDR3 bases: TGTGCCAGCAGTTTATCGCCCGACAGGGGGCTCTACGAGCAGTACTTC.

The rearrangement uses TRBV5-4 and TRBJ1-2, with D possibly being TRBD1 (5 bases). Germline V gene sequence: CDR1 SGHNT, CDR2 YYREEE (reference sequence). The V end was cut by 2 bases, the J end by 3 bases, with 11 bases between. The CDR3 contains 14 residues. The DNA for the CDR3 is TGTGCCAGCAGCTTAGATGGGACTCACTATGGCTACACCTTC. This gives the protein CASSLDGTHYGYTF. Drawing the rest from reference TRBV5-4 and TRBJ1-2, the complete variable domain is ETGVTQSPTHLIKTRGQQVTLRCSSQSGHNTVSWYQQALGQGPQFIFQYYREEENGRGNFPPRFSGLQFPNYSSELNVNALELDDSALYLCASSLDGTHYGYTFGSGTRLTVV.

The J gene is TRBJ1-1, the V gene TRBV2, with 7 nucleotides matching TRBD1. The germline gives CDR1 SNHLY, CDR2 FYNNEI. Trimming at V came to 8 bases and at J to 4 bases, leaving 10 bases not matched to a gene. This CDR3 region has 14 residues. Here the CDR3 reads CASGRQGLSTEAFF. CDR3 DNA sequence: TGTGCCAGCGGGAGACAGGGATTGAGCACTGAAGCTTTCTTT.

In its sample, this clone was seen once. The chain employs TRBV2 and TRBJ2-1; 13 bases agree with TRBD2. Germline V gene sequence: CDR1 SNHLY, CDR2 FYNNEI. Losses at the gene ends were 0 bases for V and 7 bases for J; bases not matched to a gene: 18. CDR3 size: 21 residues. The CDR3 DNA reads as TGTGCCAGCAGTGAAGCGTTACGGACTAGCGGGAGAAAAGGCTCTAGAAATGAGCAGTTCTTC. It is translated as CASSEALRTSGRKGSRNEQFF.

The chain carries TRBV5-6 and TRBJ1-2; D call uncertain. Germline lookup yields CDR1 SGHDT and CDR2 YYEEEE. The CDR3 totals 17 residues. V was pared by 0 bases and J by 3 bases, with 18 bases between. CDR3 sequence: CASSLAWTGNGDYGYTF. The CDR3 DNA follows: TGTGCCAGCAGCTTGGCGTGGACTGGGAATGGGGACTATGGCTACACCTTC.

The chain recombines TRBV5-1 with TRBJ2-5; 7 bases match TRBD1. The germline V gene has CDR1 SGHRS and CDR2 YFSETQ. CDR3 length equals 15 residues. Trimming at V came to 0 bases and at J to 0 bases, leaving 2 bases not matched to a gene. The DNA of the CDR3 is TGCGCCAGCAGCTTGGGGGACAGAGACCAAGAGACCCAGTACTTC. It translates to CASSLGDRDQETQYF. The full variable domain, its missing parts supplied by reference TRBV5-1 and TRBJ2-5, is KAGVTQTPRYLIKTRGQQVTLSCSPISGHRSVSWYQQTPGQGLQFLFEYFSETQRNKGNFPGRFSGRQFSNSRSEMNVSTLELGDSALYLCASSLGDRDQETQYFGPGTRLLVL.

The CDR3, as DNA: TGTGCCATCAGTGTCGGGACTACAAACAATGAGCAGTTCTTC. Residues: CAISVGTTNNEQFF. This chain links TRBV10-3 with TRBJ2-1; TRBD2 aligns across 7 bases. Germline CDR1 reads ENHRY; CDR2 reads SYGVKD. The CDR3 is made up of 14 amino acids. Losses at the gene ends were 4 bases for V and 5 bases for J; bases not matched to a gene: 5.

A word on this clone: Other DNA sequences within the sample encode an identical CDR3. The rearrangement links TRBV19 to TRBJ1-1; no clear D. The CDR3 sequence is 12 residues long. Germline CDR1 LNHDA, CDR2 SQIVND (reference sequence). V lost 5 bases and J 5 bases, leaving 9 bases between the germline ends. The CDR3 DNA follows: TGTGCCAGTAGTCCGACCGGGACTGAAGCTTTCTTT. Protein: CASSPTGTEAFF.